The clone carrying this T cell receptor (beta chain) was picked up many times. The CDR3 totals 14 residues. Germline CDR1 and CDR2: SEHNR and FQNEAQ (reference sequence). V gave up 7 bases and J gave up 1 base, with 14 bases separating them. The data belong to a study of T-cell reconstitution after alpha-beta-depleted transplantation in children. A library of TCRbeta sequences, prepared with unique molecular identifiers, was generated. TCRdb re-called the PCR reads through MiXCR, storing one row per CDR3 protein. This table holds around 370,000 distinct CDR3 sequences, about a tenth found once. J is TRBJ2-7 and V is TRBV7-9; tentatively, D is TRBD1 (6 bases). This receptor was obtained from a human donor who donated a stem cell graft to a child with acute lymphoblastic leukemia. The specimen comprised PBMCs from the stem cell graft donor, sampled from the stem cell graft. This CDR3 is CASTKDGTSYEQYF. DNA of the CDR3: TGTGCCAGCACCAAGGACGGGACATCCTACGAGCAGTACTTC.